The subject of this entry is one TCR beta chain. The antigen remains unidentified. The data stem from a study of a mutant IDH1 vaccine in newly diagnosed glioma. Study background: Following radiotherapy alone, or alongside temozolomide cycles, vaccination was started after an interval of 4-6 weeks. The treated group averaged 40.4 years old and was roughly 62% male, around 38% female.

The protocol was immunoSEQ multiplex PCR, while the TCRdb copy is restricted to in-frame clones and leaves out a portion. In the table there are roughly 64,000 clones, 74% of which are singletons. Study-wide findings and caveats: Pseudoprogression seemed unrelated to changes in top peripheral T cell clonotypes.

Time point given: week 35, safety follow-up. What each vaccine dose contained was 300 ug of mutant IDH1 20-mer peptide, accompanied by topical imiquimod. The patients were given eight vaccinations, one each in weeks 1, 3, 5, 7, 11, 15, 19 and 23. Germline V gene sequence: CDR1 SQVTM, CDR2 ANQGSEA. The V segment lost 7 bases and the J segment 5 bases; nucleotides outside the gene matches: 9. CDR3 length: 16 residues. The chain employs TRBV29-1 and TRBJ2-3; 16 positions match TRBD2. The clonotype originates from a man in his fifties with glioma. This specimen consisted of PBMCs, obtained from a glioma patient whose treatment included an IDH1 peptide vaccine. The CDR3 protein is CSAPGLAGGPQDTQYF. The CDR3, as DNA: TGCAGCGCTCCGGGACTAGCGGGGGGGCCTCAAGATACGCAGTATTTT.